This T cell receptor beta chain was documented in a study of OX40 agonist ivuxolimab in advanced cancers. Study-wide points: Circulating CD4+ and CD8+ T cells showed clonal expansion by week 6 at 0.1 to 3.0 mg/kg.

TCRdb keeps only in-frame clones here, not all; method: immunoSEQ multiplex PCR. The sample lists 30,000 to 45,000 clones; approximately 81% were seen once. Germline CDR1 SGHDT, CDR2 YYEEEE. Trimming pared 3 bases from V and 4 bases from J, leaving 10 bases between. CDR3 size: 14 residues. Collection of blood occurred at baseline, at cycle 4 day 1, and at cycle 7 day 1. This clone appeared a few times. The antigen remains undetermined. The sequence was obtained from an adult with an advanced solid tumor such as melanoma, head and neck, liver or kidney cancer. The sample was CD4+ or CD8+ T cells sorted from blood, taken in a trial of the OX40 agonist ivuxolimab. The chain combines TRBV5-6 with TRBJ2-2; a weak D match, TRBD2 (5 bases). Here the CDR3 reads CASSWAAGTGELFF. The CDR3 DNA reads as TGTGCCAGCAGCTGGGCCGCGGGCACCGGGGAGCTGTTTTTT. The full variable domain, with the rest looked up from reference TRBV5-6 and TRBJ2-2, is DAGVTQSPTHLIKTRGQQVTLRCSPKSGHDTVSWYQQALGQGPQFIFQYYEEEERQRGNFPDRFSGHQFPNYSSELNVNALLLGDSALYLCASSWAAGTGELFFGEGSRLTVL.